Only a few counts were recorded for the clone carrying this T cell receptor (beta chain). This sample is drawn from a study of glioma-infiltrating T cells after dendritic cell vaccination. Sample time point: after dendritic cell vaccination, including at tumor progression/relapse. This CDR3 comprises 14 residues. Germline-derived CDR1 and CDR2 are SGHVS and FNYEAQ. V dropped 1 base and J dropped 5 bases, with 11 bases sitting between them. TCRdb's copy holds only in-frame clones and misses some; the assay was immunoSEQ multiplex PCR. The sample gives 99,000 or so clones, over 80% of which show up once; about 5.7% is in the top ten.

The clonotype originates from a human donor with glioblastoma. Sequencing was performed on blood, taken after dendritic cell vaccination. The rearrangement uses TRBV7-6 and TRBJ2-5; a weak D match, TRBD2 (6 bases). Written as DNA, the CDR3 is TGTGCCAGCAGCTTAGTGGCAGGGAGGGAGACCCAGTACTTC. Encoded protein: CASSLVAGRETQYF.